This T cell receptor (beta chain) was captured by sequencing in a study of regulatory T cells in long-lasting Graves disease. Study results and caveats: Newly diagnosed disease favored TRBV20-1 and TRBJ2-1 over persistent disease.

Noted time point: persistent/refractory GD, antithyroid drugs over 5 years with positive TRAb. The TCR library was prepared using RNA isolated from PBMCs. This clonotype showed up just a few times. Its antigen is not known. The authors built TCR beta libraries using iRepertoire HTBI primers and Arm-PCR of CDR3 regions. TCRdb re-called the multiplex PCR reads through MiXCR, storing one row per CDR3 protein. This sample yields 400,000 to 500,000 distinct CDR3 sequences, of which roughly a fifth are seen a single time; roughly 7% belongs to the top ten. Germline loops: CDR1 SGHTA, CDR2 FQGNSA. J was trimmed by 1 base and V by 5 bases; bases with no gene match: 11. CDR3 length: 18 amino acids.

The TCR comes from a female donor with Graves disease. This material consisted of peripheral blood mononuclear cells (PBMCs), taken when the disease was refractory, from a patient treated with antithyroid drugs. This chain links TRBV7-2 with TRBJ1-1; TRBD1 matches 12 bases. The CDR3 DNA reads as TGTGCCAGCAGCCCGAAGGGGACAGGGGGCTTCCGGAACACTGAAGCTTTCTTT. This encodes CASSPKGTGGFRNTEAFF.